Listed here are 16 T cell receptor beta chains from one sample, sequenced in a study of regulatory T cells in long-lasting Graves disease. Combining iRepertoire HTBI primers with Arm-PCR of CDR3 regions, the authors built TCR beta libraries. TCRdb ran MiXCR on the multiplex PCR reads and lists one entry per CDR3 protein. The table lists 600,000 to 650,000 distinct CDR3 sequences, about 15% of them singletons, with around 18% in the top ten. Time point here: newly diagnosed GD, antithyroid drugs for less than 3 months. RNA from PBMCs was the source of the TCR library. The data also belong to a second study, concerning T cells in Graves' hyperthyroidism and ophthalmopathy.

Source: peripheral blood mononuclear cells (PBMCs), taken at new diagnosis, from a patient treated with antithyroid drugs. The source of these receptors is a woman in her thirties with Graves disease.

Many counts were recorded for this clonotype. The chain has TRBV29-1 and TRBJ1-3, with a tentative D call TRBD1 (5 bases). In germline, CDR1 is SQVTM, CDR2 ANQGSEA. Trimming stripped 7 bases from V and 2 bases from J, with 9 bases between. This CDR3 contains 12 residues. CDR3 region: CSAKGTGNTIYF. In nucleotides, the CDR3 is TGCAGCGCCAAGGGGACTGGAAACACCATATATTTT.

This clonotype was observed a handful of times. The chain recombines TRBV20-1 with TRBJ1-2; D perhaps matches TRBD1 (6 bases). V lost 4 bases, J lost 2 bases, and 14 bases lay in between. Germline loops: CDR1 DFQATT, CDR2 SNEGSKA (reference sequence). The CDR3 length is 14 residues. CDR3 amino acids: CSAIASDRNYGYTF. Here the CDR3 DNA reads TGCAGTGCTATTGCCTCGGACAGAAACTATGGCTACACCTTC.

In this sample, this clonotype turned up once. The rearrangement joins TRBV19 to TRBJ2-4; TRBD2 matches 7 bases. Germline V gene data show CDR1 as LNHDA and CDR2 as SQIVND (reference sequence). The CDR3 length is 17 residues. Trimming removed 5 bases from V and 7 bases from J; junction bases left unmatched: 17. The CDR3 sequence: CASSSRGSGAWWNIQYF. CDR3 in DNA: TGTGCCAGTAGTTCCCGCGGGAGCGGGGCTTGGTGGAACATTCAGTACTTC.

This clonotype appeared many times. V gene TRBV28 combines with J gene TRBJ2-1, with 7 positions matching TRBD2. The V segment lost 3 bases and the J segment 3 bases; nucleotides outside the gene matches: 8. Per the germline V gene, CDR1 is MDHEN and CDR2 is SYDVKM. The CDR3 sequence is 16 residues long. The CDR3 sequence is CASSFRPGGDYNEQFF. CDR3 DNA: TGTGCCAGCAGTTTTAGACCGGGAGGTGACTACAATGAGCAGTTCTTC.

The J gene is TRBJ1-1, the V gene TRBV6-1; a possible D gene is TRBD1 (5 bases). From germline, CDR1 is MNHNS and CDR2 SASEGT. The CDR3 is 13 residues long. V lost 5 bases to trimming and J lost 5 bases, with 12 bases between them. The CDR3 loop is CASSPWEGTEAFF. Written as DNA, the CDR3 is TGTGCCAGCAGTCCCTGGGAGGGGACTGAAGCTTTCTTT.

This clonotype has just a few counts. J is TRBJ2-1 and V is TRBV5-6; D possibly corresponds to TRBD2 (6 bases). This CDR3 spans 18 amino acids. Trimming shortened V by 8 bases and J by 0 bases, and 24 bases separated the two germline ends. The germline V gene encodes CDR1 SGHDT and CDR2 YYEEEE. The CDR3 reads CASKLFLAGLDSYNEQFF. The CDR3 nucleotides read TGTGCCAGTAAACTCTTCCTGGCGGGACTTGACTCCTACAATGAGCAGTTCTTC.

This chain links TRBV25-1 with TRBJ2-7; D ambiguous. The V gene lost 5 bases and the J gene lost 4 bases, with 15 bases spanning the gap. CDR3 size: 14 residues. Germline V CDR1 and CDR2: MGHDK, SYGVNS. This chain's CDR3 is CASSSERFPYEQYF. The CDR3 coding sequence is TGTGCCAGCAGTTCGGAGAGATTCCCGTACGAGCAGTACTTC.

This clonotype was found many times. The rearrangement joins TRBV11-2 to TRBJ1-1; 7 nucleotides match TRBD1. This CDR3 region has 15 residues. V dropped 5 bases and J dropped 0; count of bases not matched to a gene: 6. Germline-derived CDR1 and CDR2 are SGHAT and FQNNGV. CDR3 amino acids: CASSVRQGMNTEAFF. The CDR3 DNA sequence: TGTGCCAGCAGCGTAAGACAGGGTATGAACACTGAAGCTTTCTTT.

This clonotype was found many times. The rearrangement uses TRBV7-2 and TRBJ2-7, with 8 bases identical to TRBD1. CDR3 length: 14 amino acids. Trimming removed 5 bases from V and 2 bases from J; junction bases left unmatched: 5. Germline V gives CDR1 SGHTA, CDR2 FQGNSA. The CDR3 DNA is TGTGCCAGCAGCCCTAGGACAGGGCCCTACGAGCAGTACTTC. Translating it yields CASSPRTGPYEQYF.

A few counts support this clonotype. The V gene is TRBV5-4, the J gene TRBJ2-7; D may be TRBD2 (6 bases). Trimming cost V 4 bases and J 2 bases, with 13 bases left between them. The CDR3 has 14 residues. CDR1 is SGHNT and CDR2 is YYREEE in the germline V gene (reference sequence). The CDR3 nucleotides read TGTGCCAGCAGCGGAACGGGACTGGCCTACGAGCAGTACTTC. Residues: CASSGTGLAYEQYF.

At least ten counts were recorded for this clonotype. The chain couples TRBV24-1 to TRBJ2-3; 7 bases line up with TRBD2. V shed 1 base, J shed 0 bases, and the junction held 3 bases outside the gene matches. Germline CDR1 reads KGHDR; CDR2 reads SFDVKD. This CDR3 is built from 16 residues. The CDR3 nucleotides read TGTGCCACCAGTGATTTAGCGGGGACTAGCACAGATACGCAGTATTTT. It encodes CATSDLAGTSTDTQYF.

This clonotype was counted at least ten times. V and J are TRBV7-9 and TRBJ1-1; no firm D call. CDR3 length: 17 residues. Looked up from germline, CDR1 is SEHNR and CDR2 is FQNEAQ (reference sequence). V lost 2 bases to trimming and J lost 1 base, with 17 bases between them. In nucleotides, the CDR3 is TGTGCCAGCAGCTTAACGTCCACAGCCTCCGGGAACACTGAAGCTTTCTTT. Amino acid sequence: CASSLTSTASGNTEAFF.

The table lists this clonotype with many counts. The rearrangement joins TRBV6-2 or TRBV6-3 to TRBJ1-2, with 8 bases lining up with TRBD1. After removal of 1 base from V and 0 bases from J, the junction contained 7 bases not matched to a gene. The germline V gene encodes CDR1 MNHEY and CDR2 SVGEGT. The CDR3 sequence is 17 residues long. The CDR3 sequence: CASSYFGTGASNYGYTF. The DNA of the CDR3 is TGTGCCAGCAGTTACTTCGGGACAGGAGCGTCTAACTATGGCTACACCTTC.

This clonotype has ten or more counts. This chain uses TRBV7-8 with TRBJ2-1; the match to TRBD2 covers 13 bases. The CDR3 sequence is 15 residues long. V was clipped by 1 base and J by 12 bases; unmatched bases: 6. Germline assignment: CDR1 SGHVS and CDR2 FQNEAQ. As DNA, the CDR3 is TGTGCCAGCAGCTTAGGGACTAGCGGGAGAGTTGTGCAGTTCTTC. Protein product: CASSLGTSGRVVQFF.

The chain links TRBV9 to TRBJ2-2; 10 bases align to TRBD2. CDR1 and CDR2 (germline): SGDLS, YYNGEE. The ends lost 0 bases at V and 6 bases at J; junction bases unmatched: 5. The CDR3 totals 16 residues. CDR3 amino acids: CASSVVSSGSSGELFF. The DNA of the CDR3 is TGTGCCAGCAGCGTAGTGTCTAGCGGGAGCTCCGGGGAGCTGTTTTTT. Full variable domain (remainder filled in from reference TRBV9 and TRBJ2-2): DSGVTQTPKHLITATGQRVTLRCSPRSGDLSVYWYQQSLDQGLQFLIQYYNGEERAKGNILERFSAQQFPDLHSELNLSSLELGDSALYFCASSVVSSGSSGELFFGEGSRLTVL.

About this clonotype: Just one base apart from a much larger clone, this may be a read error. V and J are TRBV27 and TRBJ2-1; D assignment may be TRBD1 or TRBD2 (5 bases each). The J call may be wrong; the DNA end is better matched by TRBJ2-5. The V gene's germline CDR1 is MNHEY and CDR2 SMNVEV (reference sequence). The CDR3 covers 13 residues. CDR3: CTSSLTQGRPQYF. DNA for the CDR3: TGTACCAGCTCATTAACCCAGGGACGTCCCCAGTACTTC.